This entry is about one TCR beta chain. The table lists this clone with a few counts. The antigen it recognizes is unknown. Qualities for individual bases were not recorded, and no much larger clone is one base off. The source of the sample is a study of beta chain features in type 1 diabetes (dated 2018 in TCRdb). With respect to the entire study: Mean age, gender distribution, total cell number and subset yield were not different between patients and healthy donors. Across all samples, 107,917,701 sorted cells were examined, and cell number per subset correlated strongly with RNA yield. The study compared the TCRB repertoires of sorted circulating CD4+ T cell subsets in recently diagnosed type 1 diabetes patients with those in matched healthy donors. Whereas all 28 donors provided naive and central memory subsets, regulatory and stem cell-like memory subsets were isolated from just 8 patients and roughly 8 healthy donors.

CDR1 MNHEY and CDR2 SVGAGI are derived from the germline V gene. From the cysteine through the phenylalanine, the CDR3 covers 12 amino acids. Solely the CDR3 DNA is kept, with 36 bases framed from the first base. The V and J ends are trimmed by 6 bases and 1 base, leaving 6 bases between them. Study-level results and caveats: In all four CD4+ subsets, TCRB CDR3 length was moderately but significantly shorter in type 1 diabetes patients. The naive, central memory and regulatory TCRB repertoires appeared to resemble one another more closely among patients than among healthy donors. Only small numbers of individuals were included in the HLA sub-analyses, which left unresolved whether HLA type had any influence on TCRB rearrangement. Sequencing cDNA rather than genomic DNA could over-represent highly expressing activated cells, although activation and CD3 levels did not differ between groups. PCR may preferentially amplify shorter templates, but because patient and control samples were amplified and corrected together, any resulting skew would affect both groups equally. At VDJ recombination sites, patients with type 1 diabetes made fewer insertions and deleted more nucleotides, a pattern implying thymic rearrangement abnormalities.

From each donor, a single peripheral blood sample of around 120 mL on average was drawn into heparinised tubes. Naive, central memory, regulatory and stem cell-like memory CD4+ T cells were sorted on a BD FACSAria II using a panel including CD45RO, CCR7, CD25, CD127, CD95 and CD27. Purity was above 95% for every sorted population. PBMCs were isolated right away by Lymphoprep density gradient centrifugation and were stained directly, without culture. So that batch effects would be minimized, each experiment stained and sorted samples in pairs, pairing one healthy donor with one patient. All of the isolated RNA was reverse transcribed with the High Capacity cDNA Reverse Transcription Kit, so expressed TCRB transcripts were sequenced. Deep immunoSEQ sequencing was performed on naive, central memory and regulatory T cell samples, with an average of approximately 4 million total reads per sample. Sorted cells were lysed in RLT buffer, and RNA was extracted using DNase-treated RNeasy Micro or Mini kits according to cell number. To prevent cross-contamination, every cell subset was processed on its own, while patient and healthy donor samples were processed together. Using the immunoSEQ multiplex PCR, TCRB sequences were amplified from cDNA into 87-bp fragments spanning the CDR3 region. The amplicons were sequenced using the Illumina HiSeq platform. Regarding the original processing steps: PCR bias was computationally corrected using synthetic template baselines, reads within Hamming distance 2 were collapsed, and singletons that could not be merged were discarded. By aligning reads against IMGT, V, D and J genes, CDR3 length, and insertions or deletions at six rearrangement sites were assigned. Within each subset, clonotype counts were normalized to sorted cell number, and only after that were true diversity and Gini coefficients computed with the tcR R package. The overlap coefficient, calculated on TCRB nucleotide sequences, was used to quantify repertoire sharing. Out-of-frame TCRB sequences from naive cells were analyzed to stand in for the pre-selection repertoire. TCRdb obtained this table from immuneACCESS and retained in-frame rearrangements with V and J assigned. These tables miss some clones; where compared with another copy, unresolved V genes account for less than half of the shortfall, and the remainder is unexplained. The DNA was the basis for D and trimming; V, J and clone size are from that table. This sample is represented by over 120,000 clones; less than 11% of them were singletons. The ten largest clonotypes hold roughly 1.3% of the sample.

The chain was built from TRBV6-5 and TRBJ1-1; the D gene assignment is ambiguous. The specimen was naive CD4+ T cells from blood. Explained via the paper, the cell subset or site label denotes: true naive CD4+ T cells. This clonotype was obtained from a man between 18 and 29 years old in good health. The nucleotides are TGTGCCAGCAGGCAAGCGAACACTGAAGCTTTCTTT. Its translation reads: CASRQANTEAFF.